What follows are 18 T cell receptor beta chains derived from one specimen sequenced in a study of chemoradiotherapy in HPV16-positive cancers (dated by TCRdb to the early 2020s). Preparation of the library involved the immunoSEQ multiplex PCR assay. TCRdb obtained this table from immuneACCESS and retained in-frame rearrangements with V and J assigned. These tables miss some clones; where compared with another copy, unresolved V genes account for less than half of the shortfall, and the remainder is unexplained. This sample comprises over 5,000 clones, approximately 80% of them detected only once. Approximately 19% of the sample belongs to the ten largest clones. The sequences come from tumor tissue, collected from a patient who underwent chemoradiotherapy. Receptors originate from a human donor with HPV-associated anogenital cancer.

The gene calls are TRBV18 and TRBJ1-3; D not resolved. Germline CDR1 and CDR2: KGHSH and LQKENI. The V end was cut by 3 bases, the J end by 4 bases, with 10 bases between. The CDR3 consists of 14 residues. For the CDR3, the DNA is TGTGCCAGCTCACCGACCCCAGAAGGAAACACCATATATTTT. It translates to CASSPTPEGNTIYF.

The chain recombines TRBV11-2 with TRBJ2-2, with a possible D match to TRBD1 (7 bases). The CDR3 spans 14 residues. Germline V gene sequence: CDR1 SGHAT, CDR2 FQNNGV. With 5 bases removed from V and 5 bases from J, the gap between germline ends came to 12 bases. The chain's CDR3 is CASSPQGGTGELFF. The CDR3 nucleotides are TGTGCCAGCAGCCCTCAGGGGGGTACCGGGGAGCTGTTTTTT.

This chain uses TRBV11-2 with TRBJ2-7, with no clear D. Trimming removed 0 bases at V and 3 bases at J, with 3 bases between. The CDR3 contains 12 residues. From germline, CDR1 is SGHAT and CDR2 FQNNGV. The CDR3 spells CASSLDIYEQYF. For the CDR3, the DNA is TGTGCCAGCAGCTTAGACATCTACGAGCAGTACTTC.

This clone was counted a few times. The chain employs TRBV27 and TRBJ2-1; D may be TRBD1 (6 bases). The CDR3 covers 17 residues. Trimming shortened V by 5 bases and J by 4 bases, and 21 bases separated the two germline ends. From germline, CDR1 is MNHEY and CDR2 SMNVEV (reference sequence). CDR3 DNA sequence: TGTGCCAGCAGTCCGGGCCTGGGACAACGATTATACAATGAGCAGTTCTTC. This gives the protein CASSPGLGQRLYNEQFF.

The chain carries TRBV6-5 and TRBJ2-5; D is possibly TRBD1 (5 bases). V was clipped by 5 bases and J by 5 bases, with 15 bases between them. Germline values: CDR1 MNHEY, CDR2 SVGAGI. The CDR3 runs to 14 residues. The DNA of the CDR3 is TGTGCCAGCAGTATGCCAGGGCACGCGGAGACCCAGTACTTC. Amino acid sequence: CASSMPGHAETQYF.

The rearrangement links TRBV11-2 to TRBJ2-2; D possibly matches TRBD1 or TRBD2 (5 bases each). The V and J ends lost 8 bases and 7 bases respectively, with 17 bases between them. CDR3 length: 14 residues. CDR1 and CDR2 (germline): SGHAT, FQNNGV. CDR3 sequence (DNA): TGTGCCAGCCGGGCAAGGGGAGAAGGCGGGGAGCTGTTTTTT. It yields the protein CASRARGEGGELFF.

V usage is TRBV10-3 and J usage is TRBJ2-7, with TRBD2 as a possible D gene (5 bases). The germline CDR1 and CDR2 sequences are ENHRY and SYGVKD. The CDR3 loop spans 12 amino acids. V lost 0 bases, J lost 9 bases, and 9 bases lay in between. CDR3: CAISESSAGQYF. CDR3 in DNA: TGTGCCATCAGTGAGTCGTCTGCGGGGCAGTACTTC.

The chain combines TRBV6-5 with TRBJ1-1; D may be TRBD1 (6 bases). The germline V gene encodes CDR1 MNHEY and CDR2 SVGAGI. CDR3 length: 13 residues. V was cut by 6 bases and J by 4 bases, with 12 bases left in between. CDR3 protein: CASSQDRRTEAFF. For the CDR3, the DNA is TGTGCCAGCAGCCAAGACAGGCGCACTGAAGCTTTCTTT.

The CDR3, as DNA: TGTGCCAGCAGCTTATTTGGGCAGGCCAACACCGGGGAGCTGTTTTTT. Its protein product is CASSLFGQANTGELFF. The chain combines TRBV11-2 with TRBJ2-2; D not resolved. The V end lost 2 bases, the J end lost 2 bases, and 12 bases lay between the germline ends. The V gene's germline CDR1 is SGHAT and CDR2 FQNNGV. The CDR3 covers 16 residues. The full variable domain, rest sourced from reference TRBV11-2 and TRBJ2-2, is EAGVAQSPRYKIIEKRQSVAFWCNPISGHATLYWYQQILGQGPKLLIQFQNNGVVDDSQLPKDRFSAERLKGVDSTLKIQPAKLEDSAVYLCASSLFGQANTGELFFGEGSRLTVL.

This clone was counted a few times. The gene calls are TRBV28 and TRBJ2-5; 11 nucleotides agree with TRBD2. Looked up from germline, CDR1 is MDHEN and CDR2 is SYDVKM. V shed 6 bases and J 5 bases; nucleotides not matched to a gene: 8. The length of the CDR3 is 15 residues. The CDR3 DNA is TGTGCCAGCAGGCCCCTGACTAGCGGGGAGGAGACCCAGTACTTC. This gives the protein CASRPLTSGEETQYF. The full variable domain, in which reference TRBV28 and TRBJ2-5 provide the parts outside the CDR3, is DVKVTQSSRYLVKRTGEKVFLECVQDMDHENMFWYRQDPGLGLRLIYFSYDVKMKEKGDIPEGYSVSREKKERFSLILESASTNQTSMYLCASRPLTSGEETQYFGPGTRLLVL.

The chain is built from TRBV6-4 and TRBJ2-3, with TRBD2 matching 7 bases. Germline CDR1 is MRHNA and CDR2 is SNTAGT. V shed 10 bases and J 4 bases; nucleotides not matched to a gene: 8. This CDR3 region has 13 residues. As DNA, the CDR3 is TGTGCCACACAGAGCGGGGAGTCAGATACGCAGTATTTT. It specifies CATQSGESDTQYF.

The count of this clone is one. The chain uses TRBV19 and TRBJ1-1; D unresolved. V was pared by 8 bases and J by 1 base, with 8 bases between. The CDR3 is made up of 12 amino acids. The germline V gene has CDR1 LNHDA and CDR2 SQIVND (reference sequence). CDR3: CASSHGNTEAFF. The CDR3 DNA sequence: TGTGCCAGTTCCCATGGGAACACTGAAGCTTTCTTT.

The CDR3 DNA reads TGTGCCAGCAGCCAAGTAGACATCTCCTACGAGCAGTACTTC. Translated, it gives CASSQVDISYEQYF. This chain connects TRBV4-2 to TRBJ2-7, with D unclear. Trimming shortened V by 1 base and J by 0 bases, and 7 bases separated the two germline ends. This CDR3 is built from 14 residues. Per germline, CDR1 LGHNA and CDR2 YNFKEQ.

V gene TRBV19 combines with J gene TRBJ2-3, with D unclear. The CDR3 runs to 13 residues. Germline CDR1 reads LNHDA; CDR2 reads SQIVND (reference sequence). V lost 5 bases and J 11 bases, leaving 17 bases between the germline ends. The CDR3 here is CASSPGPRSRQYF. CDR3 bases: TGTGCCAGTAGTCCAGGCCCCCGTTCTAGGCAGTATTTT.

This sequence joins TRBV13 and TRBJ1-5; D not resolved. Deletions cut 0 bases from V and 3 bases from J, with 6 bases between. The germline gives CDR1 PRHDT, CDR2 FYEKMQ (reference sequence). The CDR3 has 14 residues. The CDR3 DNA reads as TGTGCCAGCAGCTTAGGGCCCTACAATCAGCCCCAGCATTTT. This gives the protein CASSLGPYNQPQHF.

This chain uses TRBV1 with TRBJ2-7; TRBD2, as called in the table, went unchecked against the DNA. TRBV1 is deemed a pseudogene. The CDR3 runs to 12 residues. CDR3 DNA sequence: TGCACCAGCAGCCCCTGCGCCTACGAGCAGTACTTC. This codes for CTSSPCAYEQYF.

V usage is TRBV10-2 and J usage is TRBJ1-3, with D unresolved. Trimming removed 0 bases from V and 7 bases from J, with 1 base in between. The germline gives CDR1 WSHSY, CDR2 SAAADI. There are 11 residues in the CDR3. CDR3 region: CASSESNTIYF. In DNA form, the CDR3 reads TGCGCCAGCAGTGAGTCTAACACCATATATTTT.

The chain recombines TRBV4-1 with TRBJ2-1, with D maybe TRBD2 (6 bases). V shed 3 bases and J shed 2 bases, with 14 bases lying between them. The CDR3 has 16 residues. The germline V gene encodes CDR1 MGHRA and CDR2 YSYEKL. The CDR3 protein is CASSHGAGYTYNEQFF. The CDR3 coding sequence is TGCGCCAGCAGCCATGGAGCGGGCTATACCTACAATGAGCAGTTCTTC.